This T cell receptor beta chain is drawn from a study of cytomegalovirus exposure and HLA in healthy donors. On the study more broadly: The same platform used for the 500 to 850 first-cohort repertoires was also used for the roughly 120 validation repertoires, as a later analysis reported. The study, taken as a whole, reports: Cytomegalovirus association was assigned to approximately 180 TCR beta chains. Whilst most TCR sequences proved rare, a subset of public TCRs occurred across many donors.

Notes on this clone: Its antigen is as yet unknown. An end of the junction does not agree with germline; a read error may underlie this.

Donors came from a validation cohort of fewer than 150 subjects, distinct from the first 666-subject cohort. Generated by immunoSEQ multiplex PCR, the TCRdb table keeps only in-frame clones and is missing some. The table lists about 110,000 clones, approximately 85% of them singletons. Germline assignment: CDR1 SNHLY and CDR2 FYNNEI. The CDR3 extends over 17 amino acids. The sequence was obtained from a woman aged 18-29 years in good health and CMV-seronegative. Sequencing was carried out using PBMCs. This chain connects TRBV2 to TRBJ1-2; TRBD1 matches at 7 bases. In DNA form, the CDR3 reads TGTGCCAGCAGCGAAGACAGGGTCTCCCTCGGTAACTATGGCTACACCTTC. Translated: CASSEDRVSLGNYGYTF. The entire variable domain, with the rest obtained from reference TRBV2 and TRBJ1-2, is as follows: EPEVTQTPSHQVTQMGQEVILRCVPISNHLYFYWYRQILGQKVEFLVSFYNNEISEKSEIFDDQFSVERPDGSNFTLKIRSTKLEDSAMYFCASSEDRVSLGNYGYTFGSGTRLTVV.